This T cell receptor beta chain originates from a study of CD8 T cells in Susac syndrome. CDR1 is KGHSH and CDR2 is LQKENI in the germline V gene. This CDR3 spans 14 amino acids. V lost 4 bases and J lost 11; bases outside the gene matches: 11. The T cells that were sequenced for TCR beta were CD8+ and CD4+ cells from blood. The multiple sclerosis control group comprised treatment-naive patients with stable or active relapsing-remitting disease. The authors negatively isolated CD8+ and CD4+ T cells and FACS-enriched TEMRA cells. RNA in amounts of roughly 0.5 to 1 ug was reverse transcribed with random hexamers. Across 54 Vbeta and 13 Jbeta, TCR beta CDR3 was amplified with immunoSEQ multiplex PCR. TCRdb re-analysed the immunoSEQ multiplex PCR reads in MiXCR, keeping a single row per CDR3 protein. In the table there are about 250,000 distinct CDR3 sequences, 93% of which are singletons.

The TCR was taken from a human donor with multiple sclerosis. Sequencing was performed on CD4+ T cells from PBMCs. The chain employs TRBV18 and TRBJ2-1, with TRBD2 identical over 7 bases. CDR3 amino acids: CASSRSGTTHQQFF. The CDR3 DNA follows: TGTGCCAGCTCACGGTCAGGGACTACCCACCAGCAGTTCTTC.